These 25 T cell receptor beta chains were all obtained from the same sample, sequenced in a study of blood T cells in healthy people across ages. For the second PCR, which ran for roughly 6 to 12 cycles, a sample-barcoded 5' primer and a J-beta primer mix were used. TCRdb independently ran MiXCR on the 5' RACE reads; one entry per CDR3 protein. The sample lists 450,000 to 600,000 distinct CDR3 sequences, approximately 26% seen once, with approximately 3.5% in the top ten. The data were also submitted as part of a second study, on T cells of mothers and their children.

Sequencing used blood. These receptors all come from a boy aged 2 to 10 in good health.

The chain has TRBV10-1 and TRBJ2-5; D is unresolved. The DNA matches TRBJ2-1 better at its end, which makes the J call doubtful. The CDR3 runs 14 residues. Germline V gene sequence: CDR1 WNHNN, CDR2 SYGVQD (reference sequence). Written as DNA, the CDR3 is TGCGCCAGCAGTGCGGGCAGTAACTACAATGAGCAGTTCTTC. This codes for CASSAGSNYNEQFF.

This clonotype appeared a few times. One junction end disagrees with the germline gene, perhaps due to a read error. CDR3 nucleotide sequence: TGTGCCAGCACCTTAGTACTAGCGGGGGGCACAGATACGCAGTATTTT. Protein product: CASTLVLAGGTDTQYF. The J gene is TRBJ2-3, the V gene TRBV7-9, with 11 bases matching TRBD2. There are 16 residues in the CDR3. Germline CDR1 and CDR2: SEHNR and FQNEAQ (reference sequence).

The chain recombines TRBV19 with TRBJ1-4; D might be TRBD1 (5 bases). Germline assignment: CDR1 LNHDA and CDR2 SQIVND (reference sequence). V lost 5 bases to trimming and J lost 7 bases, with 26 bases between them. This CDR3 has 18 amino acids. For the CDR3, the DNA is TGTGCCAGTAGTGCACTTTCTCCGGTCGGGCAGGGTGGTGAAAAACTGTTTTTT. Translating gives CASSALSPVGQGGEKLFF.

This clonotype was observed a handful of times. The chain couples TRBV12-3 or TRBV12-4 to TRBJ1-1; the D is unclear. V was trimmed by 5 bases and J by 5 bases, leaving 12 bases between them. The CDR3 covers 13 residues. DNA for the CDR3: TGTGCCAGCAGTATCCGCGGGGAGACTGAAGCTTTCTTT. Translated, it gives CASSIRGETEAFF.

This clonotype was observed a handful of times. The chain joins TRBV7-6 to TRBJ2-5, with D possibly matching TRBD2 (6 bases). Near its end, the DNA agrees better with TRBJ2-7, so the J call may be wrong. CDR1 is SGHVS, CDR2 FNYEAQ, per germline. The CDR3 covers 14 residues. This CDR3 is CASSALGGVNEQYF. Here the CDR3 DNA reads TGTGCCAGCAGCGCCCTAGGAGGGGTCAACGAGCAGTACTTC.

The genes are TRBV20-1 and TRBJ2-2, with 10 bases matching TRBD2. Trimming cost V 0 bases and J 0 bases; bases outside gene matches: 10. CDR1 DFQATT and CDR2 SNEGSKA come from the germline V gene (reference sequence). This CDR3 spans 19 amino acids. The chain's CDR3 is CSARDHGGSGGSNTGELFF. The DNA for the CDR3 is TGCAGTGCTAGAGATCATGGTGGTAGCGGGGGGTCGAACACCGGGGAGCTGTTTTTT.

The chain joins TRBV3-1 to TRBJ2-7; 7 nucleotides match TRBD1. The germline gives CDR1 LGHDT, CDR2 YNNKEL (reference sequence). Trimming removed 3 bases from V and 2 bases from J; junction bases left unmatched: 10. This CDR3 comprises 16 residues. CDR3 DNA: TGTGCCAGCAGCCACAGGGGGTTGCAGAGTACCTACGAGCAGTACTTC. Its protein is CASSHRGLQSTYEQYF.

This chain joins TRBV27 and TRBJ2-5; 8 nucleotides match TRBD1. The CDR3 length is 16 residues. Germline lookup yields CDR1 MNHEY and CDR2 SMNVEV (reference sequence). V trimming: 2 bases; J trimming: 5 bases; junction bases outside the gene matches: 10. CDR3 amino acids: CASSLGGGQGYETQYF. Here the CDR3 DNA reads TGTGCCAGCAGTTTAGGGGGAGGACAGGGCTATGAGACCCAGTACTTC.

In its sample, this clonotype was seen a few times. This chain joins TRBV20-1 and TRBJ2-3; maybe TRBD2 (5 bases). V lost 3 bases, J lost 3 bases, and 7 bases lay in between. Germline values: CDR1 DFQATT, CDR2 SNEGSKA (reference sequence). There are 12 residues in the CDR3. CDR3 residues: CSASGETDTQYF. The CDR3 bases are TGCAGTGCTAGCGGGGAAACAGATACGCAGTATTTT.

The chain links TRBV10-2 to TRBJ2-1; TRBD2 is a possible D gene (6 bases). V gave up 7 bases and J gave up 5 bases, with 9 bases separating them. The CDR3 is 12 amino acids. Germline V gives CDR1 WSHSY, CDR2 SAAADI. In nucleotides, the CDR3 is TGCGCCAGCAATGCGGGAAACAATGAGCAGTTCTTC. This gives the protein CASNAGNNEQFF.

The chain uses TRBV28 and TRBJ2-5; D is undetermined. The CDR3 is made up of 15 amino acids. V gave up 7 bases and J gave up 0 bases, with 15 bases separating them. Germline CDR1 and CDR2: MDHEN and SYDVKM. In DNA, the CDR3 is TGTGCCAGCACCCCCTGGACGGGCAACCAAGAGACCCAGTACTTC. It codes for CASTPWTGNQETQYF.

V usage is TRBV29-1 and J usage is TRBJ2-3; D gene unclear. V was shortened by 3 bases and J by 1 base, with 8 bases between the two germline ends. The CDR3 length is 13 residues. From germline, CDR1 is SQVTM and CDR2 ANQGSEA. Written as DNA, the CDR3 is TGCAGCGTTGAGGGCACCCGCACAGATACGCAGTATTTT. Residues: CSVEGTRTDTQYF.

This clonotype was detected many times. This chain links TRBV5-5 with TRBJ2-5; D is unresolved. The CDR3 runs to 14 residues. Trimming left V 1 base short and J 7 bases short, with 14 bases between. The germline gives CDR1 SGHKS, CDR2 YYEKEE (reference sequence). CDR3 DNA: TGTGCCAGCAGCTTGTCGGCCTACCTCCCGACCCAGTACTTC. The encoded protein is CASSLSAYLPTQYF.

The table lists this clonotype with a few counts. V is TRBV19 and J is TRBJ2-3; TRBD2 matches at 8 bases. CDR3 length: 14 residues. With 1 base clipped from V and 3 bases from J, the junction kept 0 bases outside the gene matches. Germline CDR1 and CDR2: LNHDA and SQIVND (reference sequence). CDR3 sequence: CASSIAGGTDTQYF. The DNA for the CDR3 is TGTGCCAGTAGTATAGCGGGGGGGACAGATACGCAGTATTTT. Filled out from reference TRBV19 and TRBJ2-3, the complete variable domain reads DGGITQSPKYLFRKEGQNVTLSCEQNLNHDAMYWYRQDPGQGLRLIYYSQIVNDFQKGDIAEGYSVSREKKESFPLTVTSAQKNPTAFYLCASSIAGGTDTQYFGPGTRLTVL.

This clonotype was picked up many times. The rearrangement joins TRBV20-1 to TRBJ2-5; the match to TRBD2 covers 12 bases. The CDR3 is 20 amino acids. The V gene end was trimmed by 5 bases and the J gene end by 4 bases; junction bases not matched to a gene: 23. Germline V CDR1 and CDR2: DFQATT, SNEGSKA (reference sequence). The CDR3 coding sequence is TGCAGTGCTGTCCTCCCCCCGACTAGCGGGGGTTACCGAGTCAGAGAGACCCAGTACTTC. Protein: CSAVLPPTSGGYRVRETQYF.

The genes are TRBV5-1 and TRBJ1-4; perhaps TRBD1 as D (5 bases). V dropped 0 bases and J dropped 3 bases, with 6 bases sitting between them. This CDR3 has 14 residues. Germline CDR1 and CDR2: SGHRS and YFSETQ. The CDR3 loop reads CASSLEQANEKLFF. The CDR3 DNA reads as TGCGCCAGCAGCTTGGAACAGGCTAATGAAAAACTGTTTTTT.

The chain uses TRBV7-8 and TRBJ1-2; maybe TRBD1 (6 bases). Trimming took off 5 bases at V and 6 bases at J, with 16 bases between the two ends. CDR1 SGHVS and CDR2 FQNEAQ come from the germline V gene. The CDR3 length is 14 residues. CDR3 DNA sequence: TGTGCCAGCAGCCCACCAACAGGGTTCCATGGCTACACCTTC. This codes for CASSPPTGFHGYTF.

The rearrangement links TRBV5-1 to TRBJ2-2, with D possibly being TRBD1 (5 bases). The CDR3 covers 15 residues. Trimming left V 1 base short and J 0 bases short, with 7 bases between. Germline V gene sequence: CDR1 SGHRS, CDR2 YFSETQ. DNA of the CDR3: TGCGCCAGCAGCTTGCCAGGGACGAACACCGGGGAGCTGTTTTTT. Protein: CASSLPGTNTGELFF.

The CDR3 is CASRGTGTNYNEQFF. The CDR3 bases are TGTGCCAGCAGGGGTACCGGGACAAACTACAATGAGCAGTTCTTC. This chain links TRBV6-1 with TRBJ2-1; D is perhaps TRBD1 (6 bases). CDR1 is MNHNS, CDR2 SASEGT, per germline. Trimming left V 6 bases short and J 3 bases short, with 15 bases between. This CDR3 spans 15 amino acids.

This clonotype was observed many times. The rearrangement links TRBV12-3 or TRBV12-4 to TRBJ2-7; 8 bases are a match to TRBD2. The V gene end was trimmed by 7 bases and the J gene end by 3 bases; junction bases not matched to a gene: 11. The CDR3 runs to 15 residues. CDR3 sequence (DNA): TGTGCCAGCACTAGCGGGCTCCCTGGGAACTACGAGCAGTACTTC. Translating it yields CASTSGLPGNYEQYF.

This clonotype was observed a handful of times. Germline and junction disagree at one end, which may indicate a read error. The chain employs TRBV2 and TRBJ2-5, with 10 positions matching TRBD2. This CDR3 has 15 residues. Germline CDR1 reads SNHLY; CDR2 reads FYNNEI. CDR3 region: CASSEAVAGGPRRFF. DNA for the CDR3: TGTGCCAGCAGTGAAGCAGTAGCGGGGGGTCCTCGCAGGTTCTTC.

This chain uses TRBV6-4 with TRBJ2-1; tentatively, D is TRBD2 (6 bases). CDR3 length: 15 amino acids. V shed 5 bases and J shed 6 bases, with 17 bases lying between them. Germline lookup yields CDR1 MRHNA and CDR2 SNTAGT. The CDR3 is CASSPSGLSGNEQFF. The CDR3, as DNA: TGTGCCAGCAGTCCCTCGGGGCTTAGCGGCAATGAGCAGTTCTTC.

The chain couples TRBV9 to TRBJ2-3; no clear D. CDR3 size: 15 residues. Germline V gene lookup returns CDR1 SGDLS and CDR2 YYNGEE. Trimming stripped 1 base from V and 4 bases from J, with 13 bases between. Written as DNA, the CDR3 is TGTGCCAGCAGCGTATATGGGCTAGATGCAGATACGCAGTATTTT. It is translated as CASSVYGLDADTQYF.

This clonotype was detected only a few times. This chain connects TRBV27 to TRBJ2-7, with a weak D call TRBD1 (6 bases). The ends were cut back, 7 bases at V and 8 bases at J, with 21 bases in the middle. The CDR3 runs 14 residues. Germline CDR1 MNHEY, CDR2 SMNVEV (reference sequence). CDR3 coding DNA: TGTGCCAGCAAGGAAATTGGGACAAACTCTAAGCAGTACTTC. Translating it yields CASKEIGTNSKQYF.

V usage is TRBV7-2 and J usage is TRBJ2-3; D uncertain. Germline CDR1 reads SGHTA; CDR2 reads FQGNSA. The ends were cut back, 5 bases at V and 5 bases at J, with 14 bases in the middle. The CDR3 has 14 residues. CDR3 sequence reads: CASSPLLKIDTQYF. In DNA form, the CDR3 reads TGTGCCAGCAGCCCCCTCTTAAAGATAGATACGCAGTATTTT.